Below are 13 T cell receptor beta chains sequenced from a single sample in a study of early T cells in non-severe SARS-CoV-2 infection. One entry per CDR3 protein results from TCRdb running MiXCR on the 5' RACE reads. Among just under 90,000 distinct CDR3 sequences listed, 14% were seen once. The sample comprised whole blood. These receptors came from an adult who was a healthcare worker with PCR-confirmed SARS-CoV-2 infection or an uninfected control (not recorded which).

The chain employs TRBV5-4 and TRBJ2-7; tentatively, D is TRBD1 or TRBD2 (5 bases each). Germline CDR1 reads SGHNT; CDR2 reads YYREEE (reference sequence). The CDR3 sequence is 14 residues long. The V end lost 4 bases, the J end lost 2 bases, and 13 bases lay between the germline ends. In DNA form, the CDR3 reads TGTGCCAGCAGCGTGGGACGCCAAACCTACGAGCAGTACTTC. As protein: CASSVGRQTYEQYF.

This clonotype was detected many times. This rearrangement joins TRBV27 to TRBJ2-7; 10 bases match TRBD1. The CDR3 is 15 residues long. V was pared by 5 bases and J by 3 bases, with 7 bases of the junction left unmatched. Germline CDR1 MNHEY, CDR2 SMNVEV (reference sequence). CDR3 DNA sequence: TGTGCCAGCAGTCCGACCGGGACAGGGGACTACGAGCAGTACTTC. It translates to CASSPTGTGDYEQYF.

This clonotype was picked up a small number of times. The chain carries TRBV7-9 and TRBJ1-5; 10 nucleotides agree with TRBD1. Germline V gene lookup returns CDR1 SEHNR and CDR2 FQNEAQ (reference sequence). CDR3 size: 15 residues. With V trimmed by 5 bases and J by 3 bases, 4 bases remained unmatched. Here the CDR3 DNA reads TGTGCCAGCAGCCCCGGACAGGGGGTCAATCAGCCCCAGCATTTT. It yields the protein CASSPGQGVNQPQHF.

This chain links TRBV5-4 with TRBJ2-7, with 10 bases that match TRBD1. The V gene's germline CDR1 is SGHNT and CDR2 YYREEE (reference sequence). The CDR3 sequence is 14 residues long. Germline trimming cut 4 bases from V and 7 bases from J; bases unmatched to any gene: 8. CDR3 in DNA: TGTGCCAGCAGCACCGGGACAGGGGCTGGGGAGCAGTACTTC. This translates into CASSTGTGAGEQYF.

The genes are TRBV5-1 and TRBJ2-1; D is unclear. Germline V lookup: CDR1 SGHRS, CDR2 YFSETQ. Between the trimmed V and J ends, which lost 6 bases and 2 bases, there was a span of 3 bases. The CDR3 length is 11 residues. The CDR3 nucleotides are TGCGCCAGCACACCCTACAATGAGCAGTTCTTC. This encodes CASTPYNEQFF. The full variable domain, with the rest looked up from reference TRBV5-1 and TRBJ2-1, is KAGVTQTPRYLIKTRGQQVTLSCSPISGHRSVSWYQQTPGQGLQFLFEYFSETQRNKGNFPGRFSGRQFSNSRSEMNVSTLELGDSALYLCASTPYNEQFFGPGTRLTVL.

CDR3 region: CASSPYGWDRVGDIQYF. In DNA form, the CDR3 reads TGTGCCAGCAGCCCTTACGGTTGGGACAGGGTCGGGGACATTCAGTACTTC. The chain combines TRBV13 with TRBJ2-4; 9 bases align to TRBD1. The V segment lost 5 bases and the J segment 8 bases; nucleotides outside the gene matches: 16. Looked up from germline, CDR1 is PRHDT and CDR2 is FYEKMQ (reference sequence). The CDR3 runs 17 residues.

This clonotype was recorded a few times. The CDR3 region has the DNA TGTGCCAGCAGGGGATCCGGGACCGGGGAGCAGTACTTC. Translating gives CASRGSGTGEQYF. The chain links TRBV7-9 to TRBJ2-7, with D possibly called TRBD1 or TRBD2 (5 bases each). This CDR3 contains 13 residues. V lost 6 bases and J lost 7, with 16 bases in between. Looked up from germline, CDR1 is SEHNR and CDR2 is FQNEAQ (reference sequence).

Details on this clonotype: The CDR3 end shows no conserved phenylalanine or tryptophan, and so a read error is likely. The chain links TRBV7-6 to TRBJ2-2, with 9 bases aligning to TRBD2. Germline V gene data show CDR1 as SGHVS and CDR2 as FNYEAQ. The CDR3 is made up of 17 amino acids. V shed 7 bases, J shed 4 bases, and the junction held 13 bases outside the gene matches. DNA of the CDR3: TGTGCCAGCATCAACCCGTTGCGGGAGGGGACCACCGGGGAGCTGTTTTTA. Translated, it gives CASINPLREGTTGELFL.

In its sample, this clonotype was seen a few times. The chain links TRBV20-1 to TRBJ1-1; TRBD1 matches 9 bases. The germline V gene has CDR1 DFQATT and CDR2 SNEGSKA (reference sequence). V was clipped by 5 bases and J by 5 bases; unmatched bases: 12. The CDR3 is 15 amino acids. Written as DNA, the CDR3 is TGCAGTGCTCCGACGACAGGGGGTTCGAGAACTGAAGCTTTCTTT. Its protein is CSAPTTGGSRTEAFF.

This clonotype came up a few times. DNA for the CDR3: TGTGCCACCAGCACAAATTCAGGGGGCAGCTACGAGCAGTACTTC. The encoded protein is CATSTNSGGSYEQYF. J is TRBJ2-7 and V is TRBV15; 8 bases line up with TRBD1. V shed 4 bases, J shed 3 bases, and the junction held 8 bases outside the gene matches. The CDR3 has 15 residues. Germline lookup yields CDR1 LNHNV and CDR2 YYDKDF (reference sequence). Full variable domain (rest looked up from reference TRBV15 and TRBJ2-7): DAMVIQNPRYQVTQFGKPVTLSCSQTLNHNVMYWYQQKSSQAPKLLFHYYDKDFNNEADTPDNFQSRRPNTSFCFLDIRSPGLGDTAMYLCATSTNSGGSYEQYFGPGTRLTVT.

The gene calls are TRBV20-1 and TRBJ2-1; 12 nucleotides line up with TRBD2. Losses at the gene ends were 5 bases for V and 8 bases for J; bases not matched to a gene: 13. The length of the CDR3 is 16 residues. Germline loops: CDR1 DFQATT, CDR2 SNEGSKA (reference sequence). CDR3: CSAEGRTSGRIDEQFF. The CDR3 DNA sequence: TGCAGTGCTGAAGGACGTACTAGCGGGAGGATAGATGAGCAGTTCTTC.

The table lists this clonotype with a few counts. The CDR3 bases are TGTGCCAGCAGAGATCGCCGCGGGGTCCCCCCCTACGAGCAGTACTTC. Its protein is CASRDRRGVPPYEQYF. The chain employs TRBV28 and TRBJ2-7, with a weak D call TRBD2 (6 bases). Germline CDR1 reads MDHEN; CDR2 reads SYDVKM. CDR3 length: 16 amino acids. Trimming pared 6 bases from V and 2 bases from J, leaving 20 bases between.

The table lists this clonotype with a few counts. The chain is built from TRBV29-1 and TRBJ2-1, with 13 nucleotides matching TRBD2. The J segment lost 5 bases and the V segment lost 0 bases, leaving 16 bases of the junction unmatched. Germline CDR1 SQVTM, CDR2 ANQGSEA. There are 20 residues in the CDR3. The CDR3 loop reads CSVEDWKLAGGPTKHNEQFF. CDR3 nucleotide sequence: TGCAGCGTTGAAGATTGGAAACTAGCGGGAGGGCCCACGAAGCACAATGAGCAGTTCTTC.